These 25 T cell receptor beta chains were all obtained from the same sample, sequenced in a study of shared clonotypes between healthy human individuals. Some clones are missing from TCRdb's copy, which holds only in-frame ones; the method was immunoSEQ multiplex PCR. The repertoire has about 2.1 million clones, more than 85% of them found once; the top ten carry approximately 1.7%. CD45RO-negative, CCR7-positively selected cells formed the naive CD8 fraction, excluding terminally differentiated effector memory CD45RA+ cells. The sample comprised naive CD8+ T cells from PBMCs. The receptors come from a young man in good health. Some clones in this sample may be carry-over from other donors' samples.

This clone showed up just once. V usage is TRBV29-1 and J usage is TRBJ2-1; 10 positions agree with TRBD2. CDR1 is SQVTM and CDR2 is ANQGSEA in the germline V gene. There are 18 residues in the CDR3. Trimming cost V 1 base and J 10 bases; bases outside gene matches: 19. CDR3 region: CSVEAGISSGSPVGEQFF. DNA of the CDR3: TGCAGCGTTGAAGCTGGAATCTCTAGCGGGAGTCCTGTAGGGGAGCAGTTCTTC.

V is TRBV7-9 and J is TRBJ2-7, with a tentative D call TRBD1 (6 bases). The V gene's germline CDR1 is SEHNR and CDR2 FQNEAQ (reference sequence). With 5 bases removed from V and 5 bases from J, the gap between germline ends came to 10 bases. The CDR3 extends over 12 amino acids. CDR3 protein: CASSMGADEQYF. Here the CDR3 DNA reads TGTGCCAGCAGCATGGGGGCGGACGAGCAGTACTTC.

This chain joins TRBV6-1 and TRBJ2-7; 9 bases match TRBD2. The CDR3 has 16 residues. The germline gives CDR1 MNHNS, CDR2 SASEGT. After removal of 4 bases from V and 2 bases from J, the junction contained 9 bases not matched to a gene. The CDR3 DNA reads TGTGCCAGCAGTGCCAGGAGACTAGCGGCTACCTACGAGCAGTACTTC. Its translation: CASSARRLAATYEQYF.

The CDR3 nucleotides read TGTGCCAGCAGTTTAGGGGGGGTGGCTGAAGCTTTCTTT. It translates to CASSLGGVAEAFF. The rearrangement links TRBV6-5 to TRBJ1-1; tentative D call: TRBD1 (6 bases). CDR3 size: 13 residues. V lost 4 bases and J 6 bases, leaving 12 bases between the germline ends. The germline V gene encodes CDR1 MNHEY and CDR2 SVGAGI.

The rearrangement links TRBV7-9 to TRBJ1-2, with 8 positions matching TRBD1. Germline V gene data show CDR1 as SEHNR and CDR2 as FQNEAQ (reference sequence). The CDR3 loop spans 15 amino acids. The ends lost 1 base at V and 0 bases at J; junction bases unmatched: 1. The CDR3 sequence: CASSLGQGSNYGYTF. The DNA for the CDR3 is TGTGCCAGCAGCTTAGGACAGGGGTCTAACTATGGCTACACCTTC.

This chain connects TRBV7-2 to TRBJ2-1; no definite D call. Trimming stripped 4 bases from V and 5 bases from J, with 12 bases between. The CDR3 spans 14 residues. CDR1 SGHTA and CDR2 FQGNSA come from the germline V gene. CDR3 amino acids: CASSYKVVNNEQFF. The DNA of the CDR3 is TGTGCCAGCAGCTATAAGGTGGTCAACAATGAGCAGTTCTTC.

The rearrangement uses TRBV6-5 and TRBJ1-1; possibly TRBD1 for D (6 bases). V lost 10 bases and J lost 8, with 8 bases in between. Germline loops: CDR1 MNHEY, CDR2 SVGAGI. This CDR3 comprises 9 residues. CDR3 DNA: TGTGCCATGGGGACAGAAGCTTTCTTT. It is translated as CAMGTEAFF.

This chain uses TRBV7-2 with TRBJ2-2; a possible D gene is TRBD2 (5 bases). This CDR3 is built from 17 residues. CDR1 is SGHTA and CDR2 is FQGNSA in the germline V gene. Trimming left V 0 bases short and J 3 bases short, with 14 bases between. Here the CDR3 DNA reads TGTGCCAGCAGCTTAGCGGTGAGACTGAGGGACACCGGGGAGCTGTTTTTT. Translating it yields CASSLAVRLRDTGELFF.

This chain links TRBV29-1 with TRBJ2-5; 7 nucleotides match TRBD1. Near its end, the DNA agrees better with TRBJ2-7, so the J call may be wrong. This CDR3 is built from 13 residues. The germline gives CDR1 SQVTM, CDR2 ANQGSEA. For the CDR3, the DNA is TGCAGCGTGCACCGGGACAGTTCCTACGAGCAGTACTTC. Translated, it gives CSVHRDSSYEQYF.

The chain couples TRBV28 to TRBJ1-2; no clear D. The CDR3 is made up of 15 amino acids. Trimming cost V 2 bases and J 3 bases, with 13 bases left between them. Germline V gene data show CDR1 as MDHEN and CDR2 as SYDVKM. The CDR3 sequence is CASSLPPAEYYGYTF. Written as DNA, the CDR3 is TGTGCCAGCAGTTTACCCCCAGCGGAATACTATGGCTACACCTTC.

V and J are TRBV7-9 and TRBJ2-3; TRBD2 matches 7 bases. The CDR3 loop spans 18 amino acids. The germline V gene encodes CDR1 SEHNR and CDR2 FQNEAQ (reference sequence). Germline trimming cut 5 bases from V and 4 bases from J; bases unmatched to any gene: 18. The DNA of the CDR3 is TGTGCCAGCAGCGGGGAGATTAGTAGGGAGCGGGACCCAGATACGCAGTATTTT. It specifies CASSGEISRERDPDTQYF.

The chain employs TRBV28 and TRBJ1-1; D unclear. The length of the CDR3 is 13 residues. Germline-derived CDR1 and CDR2 are MDHEN and SYDVKM. Trimming took 7 bases from V and 2 from J, leaving 11 bases between them. CDR3 DNA sequence: TGTGCCAGCAAACTCTGGGGAAACACTGAAGCTTTCTTT. This encodes CASKLWGNTEAFF.

The V and J genes are TRBV5-4 and TRBJ2-7, with D hard to call. CDR1 and CDR2 (germline): SGHNT, YYREEE (reference sequence). This CDR3 comprises 18 residues. Trimming took 0 bases from V and 1 from J, leaving 20 bases between them. Here the CDR3 DNA reads TGTGCCAGCAGCTTGGCAGTAGGTGACGCCGCCTTTTCCTACGAGCAGTACTTC. Encoded protein: CASSLAVGDAAFSYEQYF.

Of note for this clone: Other nucleotide sequences in the sample specify the same CDR3. J is TRBJ2-3 and V is TRBV7-3; no reliable D call. Trimming pared 0 bases from V and 0 bases from J, leaving 4 bases between. This CDR3 comprises 14 residues. Germline V lookup: CDR1 SGHTA, CDR2 FQGTGA. The CDR3 region is CASSLTGSTDTQYF. CDR3 in DNA: TGTGCCAGCAGCTTAACGGGGAGCACAGATACGCAGTATTTT.

Concerning this clone itself: Within the sample, other DNA sequences also encode this same CDR3. The chain recombines TRBV27 with TRBJ2-2; no clear D. This CDR3 contains 12 residues. Germline CDR1 MNHEY, CDR2 SMNVEV (reference sequence). The V gene lost 5 bases and the J gene lost 6 bases, with 7 bases spanning the gap. The CDR3 DNA is TGTGCCAGCAGTCCATGGGCCGGGGAGCTGTTTTTT. Translated: CASSPWAGELFF.

This chain uses TRBV5-1 with TRBJ2-7; 7 nucleotides match TRBD2. Germline V gene lookup returns CDR1 SGHRS and CDR2 YFSETQ. Unmatched junction bases numbered 12, after V lost 4 bases and J lost 5 bases. This CDR3 comprises 15 residues. The CDR3 bases are TGCGCCAGCAGCCAAAGAGCGGGAAACATGGACGAGCAGTACTTC. This codes for CASSQRAGNMDEQYF.

The gene calls are TRBV27 and TRBJ2-1, with 11 bases that match TRBD2. Germline assignment: CDR1 MNHEY and CDR2 SMNVEV (reference sequence). CDR3 length: 19 amino acids. V shed 3 bases and J 7 bases; nucleotides not matched to a gene: 17. The CDR3 coding sequence is TGTGCCAGCAGTTTCGGACTAGCGGGCTCGCGGTTAATTATTAATGAGCAGTTCTTC. Amino acids: CASSFGLAGSRLIINEQFF.

Notes on this clone: This same CDR3 is encoded by further DNA sequences in the sample. This chain connects TRBV28 to TRBJ1-5, with D hard to call. The CDR3 totals 12 residues. V was clipped by 5 bases and J by 4 bases, with 6 bases between them. The germline V gene has CDR1 MDHEN and CDR2 SYDVKM. The CDR3 spells CASSTGNQPQHF. The CDR3 coding sequence is TGTGCCAGCAGTACGGGGAATCAGCCCCAGCATTTT.

This clone has a single count. As DNA, the CDR3 is TGTGCCATCAGTGCGGAAGGGAGCTACGAGCAGTACTTC. Residues: CAISAEGSYEQYF. The chain is built from TRBV10-3 and TRBJ2-7; a weak D match, TRBD2 (5 bases). Germline lookup yields CDR1 ENHRY and CDR2 SYGVKD. This CDR3 has 13 residues. Trimming removed 4 bases at V and 3 bases at J, with 10 bases between.

The gene calls are TRBV19 and TRBJ1-2, with D tentatively TRBD1 (5 bases). This CDR3 has 17 residues. CDR1 and CDR2 from the germline V gene are LNHDA and SQIVND (reference sequence). V lost 3 bases, J lost 2 bases, and 19 bases lay in between. DNA for the CDR3: TGTGCCAGTAGTATTGGGGTCTTGCGGGGACCAAACTATGGCTACACCTTC. This translates into CASSIGVLRGPNYGYTF.

J is TRBJ2-7 and V is TRBV6-5, with TRBD1 matching over 7 bases. Per the germline V gene, CDR1 is MNHEY and CDR2 is SVGAGI. The V segment lost 4 bases and the J segment 3 bases; nucleotides outside the gene matches: 3. The CDR3 spans 13 residues. The CDR3 DNA sequence: TGTGCCAGCAGTTGGGGACAGCACTACGAGCAGTACTTC. It is translated as CASSWGQHYEQYF.

The chain combines TRBV9 with TRBJ2-7, with a weak D call TRBD2 (6 bases). This CDR3 contains 15 residues. The germline V and J ends were trimmed by 4 bases and 0 bases, with 14 bases remaining between them. The V gene's germline CDR1 is SGDLS and CDR2 YYNGEE. The CDR3 nucleotides read TGTGCCAGCAGCCTCGGAGCGGGTCACTCCTACGAGCAGTACTTC. The encoded protein is CASSLGAGHSYEQYF.

V gene TRBV9 combines with J gene TRBJ2-7; 8 nucleotides match TRBD1. V lost 4 bases and J lost 6; bases outside the gene matches: 9. The CDR3 has 14 amino acids. Germline loops: CDR1 SGDLS, CDR2 YYNGEE. The CDR3 nucleotides read TGTGCCAGCAGCACTGGGACAGGACTGCTCGAGCAGTACTTC. It translates to CASSTGTGLLEQYF.

This sequence joins TRBV7-7 and TRBJ1-2; D gene unclear. The V end lost 5 bases, the J end lost 3 bases, and 16 bases lay between the germline ends. The CDR3 runs to 15 residues. The germline CDR1 and CDR2 sequences are SSHAT and FNYEAQ (reference sequence). The CDR3 spells CASSPLTEVDYGYTF. The CDR3 DNA reads as TGTGCCAGCAGCCCCCTGACGGAGGTGGACTATGGCTACACCTTC.

The V gene is TRBV5-7, the J gene TRBJ2-5; 11 bases are a match to TRBD1. TRBV5-7 qualifies as an ORF whose function is uncertain. Trimming removed 3 bases from V and 5 bases from J; junction bases left unmatched: 6. The CDR3 spans 15 residues. The CDR3 is CASSWDRGVGETQYF. As DNA, the CDR3 is TGTGCCAGCAGCTGGGACAGGGGGGTAGGGGAGACCCAGTACTTC.